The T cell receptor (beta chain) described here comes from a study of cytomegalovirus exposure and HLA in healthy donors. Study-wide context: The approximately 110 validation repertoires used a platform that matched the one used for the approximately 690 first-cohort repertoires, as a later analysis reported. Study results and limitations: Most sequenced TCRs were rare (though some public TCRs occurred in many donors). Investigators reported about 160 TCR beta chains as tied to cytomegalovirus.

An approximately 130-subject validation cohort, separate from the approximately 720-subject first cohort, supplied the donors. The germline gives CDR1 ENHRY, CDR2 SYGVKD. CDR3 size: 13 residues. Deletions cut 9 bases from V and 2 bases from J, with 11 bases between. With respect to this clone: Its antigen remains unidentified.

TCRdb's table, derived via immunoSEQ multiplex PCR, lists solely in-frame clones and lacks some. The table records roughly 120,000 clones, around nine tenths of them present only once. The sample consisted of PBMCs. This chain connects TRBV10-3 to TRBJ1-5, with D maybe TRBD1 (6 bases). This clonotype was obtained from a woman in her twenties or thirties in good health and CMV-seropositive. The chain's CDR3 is CAIGRGGNQPQHF. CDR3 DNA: TGTGCCATAGGCAGGGGAGGCAATCAGCCCCAGCATTTT.